This TCR beta chain emerged from a study of cytomegalovirus exposure and HLA in healthy donors. With V trimmed by 4 bases and J by 4 bases, 4 bases remained unmatched. The germline gives CDR1 MNHNS, CDR2 SASEGT. The CDR3 is 13 residues long. Researchers ran the PCR with 60 Vbeta and 13 Jbeta primers. Profiled with immunoSEQ multiplex PCR; TCRdb holds only in-frame clones, not every one. The data contain about 150,000 clones, 65% to 80% of them singletons. Source material: PBMCs. The clonotype originates from a male donor in good health and CMV-seronegative. This chain links TRBV6-1 with TRBJ2-7; TRBD1 matches 7 bases. The CDR3 sequence is CASSGGQTYEQYF. The CDR3 nucleotides are TGTGCCAGCAGTGGGGGACAGACGTACGAGCAGTACTTC.